This T cell receptor (beta chain) is from a study of blood T cell repertoires in COVID-19. Study background: Acute and convalescent COVID-19 specimens originated in the United States, Italy and Spain. PBMCs, B-cell-depleted T cells, or T cells were the source of the cDNA or gDNA that made up the material.

The CDR3 consists of 17 residues. Trimming cost V 4 bases and J 7 bases, with 26 bases left between them. The germline V gene has CDR1 SGHNT and CDR2 YENEEA. Libraries were prepared by immunoSEQ multiplex PCR; TCRdb keeps only in-frame clonotypes and omits some of them. The table includes 80,000 or so clones, roughly 80% detected once. The chain uses TRBV11-3 and TRBJ2-7; tentative D call: TRBD2 (6 bases). The sequence derives from a woman older than 75 with acute or convalescent COVID-19. The specimen sequenced was peripheral blood. CDR3 nucleotide sequence: TGTGCCAGCAGCTGGCCCCCGACCGGGGGAAGTCTACGAGAGCAGTACTTC. Its translation is CASSWPPTGGSLREQYF.